This T cell receptor (beta chain) was observed in a study of CD8+ T cells in alopecia areata. Background on the study: Skin from roughly 6-13-month-old C3H/HeJ graft donors with spontaneous alopecia went to approximately 6-10-week-old female C3H/HeJ mice. General study results and limits: Mice showed TCR sharing more clearly than patients did, possibly owing to HLA. Lesional scalp displayed greater clonality than normal scalp, most notably in alopecia totalis/universalis.

CD4, CD8alpha, NKG2D, NKG2ACE and other markers guided sorting of pooled cutaneous lymph node cells. Note on this clone: The target antigen is unknown. Gene names and germline refer to mouse. The read terminates 4 residues ahead of where the CDR3 ends, so the germline J gene completes it. Other DNA sequences in the sample encode the same CDR3.

cDNA reverse transcribed from extracted RNA served as the sequencing template. Measured with immunoSEQ multiplex PCR; TCRdb has only the in-frame clones, and not every one. The sample yields over 250,000 clones, without any singletons. This CDR3 comprises 15 residues. Germline V gene sequence: CDR1 LGHNA, CDR2 YNLKQL (reference sequence). Trimming took off 0 bases at V and 1 base at J, with 9 bases between the two ends. This chain links TRBV5 with TRBJ1-2; tentatively, D is TRBD1 (6 bases). The sequence was obtained from a C3H/HeJ mouse with alopecia areata. The MHC haplotype of the strain is H2-k. Sequencing was performed on CD4+ T cells sorted from a lymph node. Incomplete CDR3 DNA: TGTGCCAGCAGCCAAGATGGGACAAAAAACTCC. This sequence encodes CASSQDGTKNS. The full CDR3 protein is CASSQDGTKNSDYTF.